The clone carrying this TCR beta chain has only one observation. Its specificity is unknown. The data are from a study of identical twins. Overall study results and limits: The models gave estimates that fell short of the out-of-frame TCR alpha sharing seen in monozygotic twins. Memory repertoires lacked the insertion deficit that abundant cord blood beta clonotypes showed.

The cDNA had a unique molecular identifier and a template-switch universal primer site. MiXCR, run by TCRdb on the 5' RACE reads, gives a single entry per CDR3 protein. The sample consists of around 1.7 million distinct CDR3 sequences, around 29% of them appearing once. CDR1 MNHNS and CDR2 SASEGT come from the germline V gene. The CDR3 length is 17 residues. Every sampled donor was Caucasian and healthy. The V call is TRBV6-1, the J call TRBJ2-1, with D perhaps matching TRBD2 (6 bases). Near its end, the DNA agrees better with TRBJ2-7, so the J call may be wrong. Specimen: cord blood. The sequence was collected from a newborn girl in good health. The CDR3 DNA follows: TGTGCCAGCAGTCCCGAATCACTAGCTCTCTCCTACAATGAGCAGTACTTC. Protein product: CASSPESLALSYNEQYF.